A single sample is the source of the 12 T cell receptor beta chains below, sequenced in a study of neurological immune-mediated disorders (dated by TCRdb to the late 2010s). The receptor library was made with 5' RACE. Sequencing was carried out with an Illumina HiSeq 2500. TCRdb itself trimmed the public reads at Q25 with fastp, ran MiXCR and retained productive beta chains. CDR3 protein sequences are deduplicated, and each keeps its most common genes and DNA. The sample records roughly 100,000 distinct CDR3 sequences, 9.5% to 14% of which are singletons. About 3% of the sample is held by the ten biggest clonotypes. The sample's time point label is to be understood as: longitudinal time-point 3. Sequenced sample: PBMCs. The source is a female donor with HTLV-1-associated myelopathy (HAM/TSP).

This clonotype appeared many times. The rearrangement links TRBV5-1 to TRBJ1-4; possibly TRBD1 for D (5 bases). Trimming removed 4 bases from V and 7 bases from J, with 14 bases in between. The CDR3 spans 14 residues. The germline V gene has CDR1 SGHRS and CDR2 YFSETQ. CDR3 nucleotide sequence: TGCGCCAGCAGCCCGGGGACGCCTGGTGAAAAACTGTTTTTT. It translates to CASSPGTPGEKLFF.

This clonotype was counted at least ten times. This chain uses TRBV4-1 with TRBJ2-1, with TRBD2 matching 8 bases. Trimming cost V 4 bases and J 4 bases; bases outside gene matches: 3. The V gene's germline CDR1 is MGHRA and CDR2 YSYEKL. The length of the CDR3 is 14 residues. The CDR3 loop reads CASSLGGAYNEQFF. The DNA for the CDR3 is TGCGCCAGCAGCCTCGGGGGGGCATACAATGAGCAGTTCTTC.

This clonotype was recorded at least ten times. The V gene is TRBV4-2, the J gene TRBJ2-3; the D is unclear. The germline V gene encodes CDR1 LGHNA and CDR2 YNFKEQ. CDR3 length equals 17 residues. V lost 4 bases, J lost 4 bases, and 21 bases lay in between. CDR3 DNA sequence: TGTGCCAGCAGCCCTCCGCACGGGCACCACAGCCCAGATACGCAGTATTTT. The encoded protein is CASSPPHGHHSPDTQYF.

This clonotype has at least ten counts. This chain links TRBV12-5 with TRBJ2-4; D unresolved. V was shortened by 10 bases and J by 4 bases, with 11 bases between the two germline ends. Germline-derived CDR1 and CDR2 are LGHNT and FRNRAP. The CDR3 has 12 amino acids. The CDR3 protein is CAKDLRKNIQYF. The CDR3 DNA follows: TGTGCTAAAGATTTACGAAAAAACATTCAGTACTTC.

Remarks on this clonotype: This clone may be a read error of a much larger clone one base away. This chain joins TRBV25-1 and TRBJ1-1; D is uncertain. Germline CDR1 reads MGHDK; CDR2 reads SYGVNS. CDR3 size: 13 residues. CDR3 protein: CASGEYGRFEAFF. The CDR3 DNA reads TGTGCCAGCGGTGAATACGGGCGGTTTGAAGCTTTCTTT. The full variable domain, in which reference TRBV25-1 and TRBJ1-1 provide the parts outside the CDR3, is EADIYQTPRYLVIGTGKKITLECSQTMGHDKMYWYQQDPGMELHLIHYSYGVNSTEKGDLSSESTVSRIRTEHFPLTLESARPSHTSQYLCASGEYGRFEAFFGQGTRLTVV.

This clonotype has only one observation. Given a much more abundant clone one base away, this may be a read error. The chain recombines TRBV27 with TRBJ2-3, with 8 bases lining up with TRBD2. The CDR3 loop spans 16 amino acids. With V trimmed by 4 bases and J by 7 bases, 13 bases remained unmatched. Germline V gives CDR1 MNHEY, CDR2 SMNVEV (reference sequence). CDR3 sequence (DNA): TGTGCCAGCAGTTCCTCGGGACTAGTGGGGGGGAATACGCAGTATTTT. It codes for CASSSSGLVGGNTQYF.

The table lists this clonotype with many counts. This chain joins TRBV20-1 and TRBJ1-3; a weak D match, TRBD1 (6 bases). Trimming removed 3 bases from V and 0 bases from J, with 12 bases in between. The CDR3 totals 15 residues. From germline, CDR1 is DFQATT and CDR2 SNEGSKA (reference sequence). As DNA, the CDR3 is TGCAGTGCTAGTCAAGGGGGTTACTCTGGAAACACCATATATTTT. It yields the protein CSASQGGYSGNTIYF.

The table lists this clonotype with many counts. The V gene is TRBV5-1, the J gene TRBJ1-6; D gene ambiguous. V lost 4 bases and J lost 7, with 27 bases in between. Germline V gives CDR1 SGHRS, CDR2 YFSETQ. This CDR3 is built from 19 residues. This chain's CDR3 is CASSPEGSHFQSPNSPLHF. CDR3 bases: TGCGCCAGCAGCCCCGAGGGCAGTCACTTCCAGTCTCCCAATTCACCCCTCCACTTT.

This clonotype has a count of ten or more. The CDR3 loop is CASSKGQGHNSNQPQHF. In nucleotides, the CDR3 is TGTGCCAGCAGCAAGGGACAGGGGCATAATAGCAATCAGCCCCAGCATTTT. J is TRBJ1-5 and V is TRBV11-3; the match to TRBD1 covers 10 bases. V lost 5 bases and J lost 0; bases outside the gene matches: 7. The CDR3 has 17 amino acids. CDR1 and CDR2 from the germline V gene are SGHNT and YENEEA.

This clonotype was seen many times. The V gene is TRBV9, the J gene TRBJ1-6, with D unclear. Germline values: CDR1 SGDLS, CDR2 YYNGEE. V was shortened by 0 bases and J by 8 bases, with 9 bases between the two germline ends. CDR3 size: 14 residues. The CDR3 spells CASSVGVLDSPLHF. The CDR3 nucleotides read TGTGCCAGCAGCGTAGGAGTCCTAGATTCACCCCTCCACTTT. The variable domain in full, with the rest retrieved from reference TRBV9 and TRBJ1-6, is DSGVTQTPKHLITATGQRVTLRCSPRSGDLSVYWYQQSLDQGLQFLIQYYNGEERAKGNILERFSAQQFPDLHSELNLSSLELGDSALYFCASSVGVLDSPLHFGNGTRLTVT.

There are many counts of this clonotype. The genes are TRBV5-1 and TRBJ2-1; 11 bases line up with TRBD1. CDR3 length: 15 amino acids. CDR1 SGHRS and CDR2 YFSETQ come from the germline V gene. The J segment lost 8 bases and the V segment lost 1 base, leaving 5 bases of the junction unmatched. CDR3 in amino acids: CASSLRDRGDHEQFF. The CDR3 coding sequence is TGCGCCAGCAGCTTGAGGGACAGGGGGGATCATGAGCAGTTCTTC.

The chain joins TRBV12-3 or TRBV12-4 to TRBJ1-1; D not certain. V lost 5 bases and J 0 bases, leaving 7 bases between the germline ends. The CDR3 length is 13 residues. CDR3 nucleotides: TGTGCCAGCAGTATCCGGATGAACACTGAAGCTTTCTTT. Translated, it gives CASSIRMNTEAFF.